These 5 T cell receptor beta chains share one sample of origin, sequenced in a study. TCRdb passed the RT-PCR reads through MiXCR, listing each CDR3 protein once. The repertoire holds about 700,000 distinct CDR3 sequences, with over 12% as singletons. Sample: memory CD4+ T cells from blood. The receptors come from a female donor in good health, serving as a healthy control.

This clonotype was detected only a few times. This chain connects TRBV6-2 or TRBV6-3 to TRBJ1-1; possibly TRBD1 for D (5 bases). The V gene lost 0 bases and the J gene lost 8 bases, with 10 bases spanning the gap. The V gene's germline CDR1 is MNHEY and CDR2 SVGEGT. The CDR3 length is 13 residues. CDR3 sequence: CASSYSAEGEAFF. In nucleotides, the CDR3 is TGTGCCAGCAGTTACTCGGCGGAGGGGGAAGCTTTCTTT.

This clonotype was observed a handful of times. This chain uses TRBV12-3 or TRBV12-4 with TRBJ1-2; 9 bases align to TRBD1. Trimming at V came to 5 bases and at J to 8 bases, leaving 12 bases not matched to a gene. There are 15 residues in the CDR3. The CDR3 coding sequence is TGTGCCAGCAGTCCCAATACAGGGGGCGCAAAAGGCTACACCTTC. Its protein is CASSPNTGGAKGYTF.

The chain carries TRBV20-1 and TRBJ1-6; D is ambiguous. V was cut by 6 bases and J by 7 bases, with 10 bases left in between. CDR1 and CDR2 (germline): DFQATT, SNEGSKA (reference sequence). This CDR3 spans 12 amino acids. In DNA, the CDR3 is TGCAGTGCCAGGCGCAGAAATTCACCCCTCCACTTT. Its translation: CSARRRNSPLHF.

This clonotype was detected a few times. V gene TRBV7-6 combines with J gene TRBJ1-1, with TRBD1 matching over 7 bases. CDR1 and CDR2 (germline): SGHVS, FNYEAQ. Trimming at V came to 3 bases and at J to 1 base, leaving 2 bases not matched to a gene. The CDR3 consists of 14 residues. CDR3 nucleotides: TGTGCCAGCAGCTTTGAGGGGGCGAACACTGAAGCTTTCTTT. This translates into CASSFEGANTEAFF. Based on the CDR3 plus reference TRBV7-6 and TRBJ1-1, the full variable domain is GAGVSQSPRYKVTKRGQDVALRCDPISGHVSLYWYRQALGQGPEFLTYFNYEAQQDKSGLPNDRFSAERPEGSISTLTIQRTEQRDSAMYRCASSFEGANTEAFFGQGTRLTVV.

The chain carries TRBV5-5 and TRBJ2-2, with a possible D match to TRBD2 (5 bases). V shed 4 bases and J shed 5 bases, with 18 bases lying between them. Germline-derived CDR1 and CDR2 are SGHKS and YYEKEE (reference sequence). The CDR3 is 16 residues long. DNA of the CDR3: TGTGCCAGCAGCCCCGGAGCCGGGGTTATGACCGGGGAGCTGTTTTTT. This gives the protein CASSPGAGVMTGELFF.